The 32 T cell receptor beta chains in this list originate from one sample, sequenced in a study of T cells in localized non-small cell lung cancer. Repertoires were generated with immunoSEQ multiplex PCR, while TCRdb's copy carries only in-frame clones and drops some. There are 75,000 to 95,000 clones in the sample; less than 85% occur only once, and about a fifth lies in the top ten. The source material was PBMCs, sampled before any cancer treatment. These receptors originate from a man aged 40 to 75 with stage II squamous cell lung carcinoma.

The J gene is TRBJ1-2, the V gene TRBV27; 11 bases are shared with TRBD1. CDR1 is MNHEY, CDR2 SMNVEV, per germline (reference sequence). V was clipped by 5 bases and J by 8 bases; unmatched bases: 10. CDR3 length: 15 amino acids. The CDR3, as DNA: TGTGCCAGCAGTCTCACCGGACAGGGGGCGAAAGGCTACACCTTC. This sequence encodes CASSLTGQGAKGYTF.

The chain recombines TRBV5-4 with TRBJ2-1, with 8 bases fitting TRBD2. This CDR3 has 14 residues. Germline CDR1 and CDR2: SGHNT and YYREEE (reference sequence). The V segment lost 2 bases and the J segment 7 bases; nucleotides outside the gene matches: 5. CDR3: CASSFSGVSNEQFF. The CDR3 DNA is TGTGCCAGCAGCTTTAGCGGGGTATCGAATGAGCAGTTCTTC.

The chain uses TRBV11-2 and TRBJ1-2; 7 bases fit TRBD1. CDR3 length: 14 amino acids. After removal of 4 bases from V and 8 bases from J, the junction contained 10 bases not matched to a gene. CDR1 and CDR2 from the germline V gene are SGHAT and FQNNGV. CDR3 bases: TGTGCCAGCAGCTGGGATGACAGGGCGAACGGCTACACCTTC. It codes for CASSWDDRANGYTF.

This clone was seen a handful of times. The chain combines TRBV11-2 with TRBJ2-3, with TRBD2 matching over 8 bases. With 5 bases clipped from V and 6 bases from J, the junction kept 10 bases outside the gene matches. The CDR3 has 15 residues. CDR1 is SGHAT and CDR2 is FQNNGV in the germline V gene. The chain's CDR3 is CASSPRGSGTDTQYF. In nucleotides, the CDR3 is TGTGCCAGCAGCCCGCGAGGTAGCGGGACCGATACGCAGTATTTT.

The chain uses TRBV2 and TRBJ1-1, with no clear D. Germline values: CDR1 SNHLY, CDR2 FYNNEI. The CDR3 is 13 residues long. With 4 bases removed from V and 7 bases from J, the gap between germline ends came to 13 bases. The CDR3 region has the DNA TGTGCCAGCAGTGCACACGACCGGAGTGAAGCTTTCTTT. As protein: CASSAHDRSEAFF.

The J gene is TRBJ1-5, the V gene TRBV19; no definite D call. The germline gives CDR1 LNHDA, CDR2 SQIVND (reference sequence). The CDR3 is 14 residues long. With 7 bases removed from V and 6 bases from J, the gap between germline ends came to 16 bases. The DNA for the CDR3 is TGTGCCAGTATCTCCGGAGGGCACGCTCAGCCCCAGCATTTT. It yields the protein CASISGGHAQPQHF.

This clone came up a few times. The chain couples TRBV6-6 to TRBJ1-5; D remains unclear. Germline V gene data show CDR1 as MNHNY and CDR2 as SVGAGI (reference sequence). V was clipped by 5 bases and J by 5 bases, with 13 bases between them. The CDR3 loop spans 14 amino acids. The CDR3 DNA is TGTGCCAGCAGTCCCCAGAGGGCCCATCAGCCCCAGCATTTT. Its translation is CASSPQRAHQPQHF.

The chain employs TRBV28 and TRBJ2-5, with unresolved D. Germline V gives CDR1 MDHEN, CDR2 SYDVKM. V was cut by 3 bases and J by 5 bases, with 10 bases left in between. The CDR3 runs to 13 residues. CDR3 sequence (DNA): TGTGCCAGCAGTTTTATGAGTATTGAGACCCAGTACTTC. Protein: CASSFMSIETQYF.

The chain recombines TRBV28 with TRBJ1-2, with 9 bases that match TRBD1. This CDR3 region has 12 residues. Per the germline V gene, CDR1 is MDHEN and CDR2 is SYDVKM. Losses at the gene ends were 7 bases for V and 4 bases for J; bases not matched to a gene: 1. For the CDR3, the DNA is TGTGCCAGCAAACAGGGGGCCTATGGCTACACCTTC. Amino acids: CASKQGAYGYTF.

The genes are TRBV29-1 and TRBJ2-6; no clear D. The CDR3 extends over 12 amino acids. Germline CDR1 SQVTM, CDR2 ANQGSEA. Trimming pared 4 bases from V and 2 bases from J, leaving 3 bases between. The CDR3 protein is CSVAAGANVLTF. CDR3 DNA sequence: TGCAGCGTTGCAGCTGGGGCCAACGTCCTGACTTTC.

The chain joins TRBV27 to TRBJ1-6; 8 nucleotides agree with TRBD1. Trimming took 8 bases from V and 8 from J; bases not matched to a gene: 5. The CDR3 runs 13 residues. In germline, CDR1 is MNHEY, CDR2 SMNVEV (reference sequence). CDR3 nucleotides: TGTGCCAGCGGGCAGGGGGCTTATTCACCCCTCCACTTT. Its protein is CASGQGAYSPLHF.

V gene TRBV6-6 combines with J gene TRBJ2-2; D not resolved. CDR1 and CDR2 from the germline V gene are MNHNY and SVGAGI (reference sequence). The CDR3 consists of 12 residues. With 2 bases removed from V and 5 bases from J, the gap between germline ends came to 3 bases. CDR3 protein: CASSYRTGELFF. The CDR3 DNA is TGTGCCAGCAGTTACCGGACCGGGGAGCTGTTTTTT.

The V call is TRBV4-3, the J call TRBJ2-3; no firm D call. The V end lost 4 bases, the J end lost 2 bases, and 7 bases lay between the germline ends. Germline V gene data show CDR1 as LGHNA and CDR2 as YSLEER. This CDR3 contains 13 residues. CDR3 nucleotide sequence: TGCGCCAGCAGCCGCGAACTCACAGATACGCAGTATTTT. Encoded protein: CASSRELTDTQYF.

This clone came up once. The chain uses TRBV4-2 and TRBJ1-5; D is perhaps TRBD1 (6 bases). CDR1 and CDR2 from the germline V gene are LGHNA and YNFKEQ. The CDR3 extends over 15 amino acids. Deletions cut 1 base from V and 5 bases from J, with 12 bases between. The CDR3 is CASSQVTGTDQPQHF. As DNA, the CDR3 is TGTGCCAGCAGCCAAGTTACAGGGACCGATCAGCCCCAGCATTTT.

This clone was seen a few times. This chain links TRBV28 with TRBJ1-2; D not resolved. CDR3 length: 15 residues. Germline V CDR1 and CDR2: MDHEN, SYDVKM. V lost 5 bases, J lost 4 bases, and 17 bases lay in between. Written as DNA, the CDR3 is TGTGCCAGCAGTCTAGCCCGTCCGGACCGCTATGGCTACACCTTC. Residues: CASSLARPDRYGYTF.

This clone was recorded a few times. This sequence joins TRBV27 and TRBJ2-3, with 13 bases fitting TRBD2. Germline trimming cut 5 bases from V and 8 bases from J; bases unmatched to any gene: 10. Germline values: CDR1 MNHEY, CDR2 SMNVEV (reference sequence). This CDR3 has 16 residues. The CDR3, as DNA: TGTGCCAGCAGTATCCAACTAGCGGGAGGGCCGGGTACGCAGTATTTT. It yields the protein CASSIQLAGGPGTQYF.

The V call is TRBV5-4, the J call TRBJ2-5; TRBD2 aligns across 13 bases. Trimming cost V 6 bases and J 5 bases; bases outside gene matches: 10. This CDR3 is built from 16 residues. The germline V gene encodes CDR1 SGHNT and CDR2 YYREEE (reference sequence). CDR3 nucleotides: TGTGCCAGCAACCTAAAACTAGCGGGAGGGCCCGAGACCCAGTACTTC. Translation gives CASNLKLAGGPETQYF.

The J gene is TRBJ1-5, the V gene TRBV7-2; D uncertain. This CDR3 has 17 amino acids. The V gene's germline CDR1 is SGHTA and CDR2 FQGNSA. Trimming shortened V by 2 bases and J by 1 base, and 15 bases separated the two germline ends. In DNA, the CDR3 is TGTGCCAGCAGCTTAACCCAAACTTCCCGCAGCAATCAGCCCCAGCATTTT. The encoded protein is CASSLTQTSRSNQPQHF.

The chain has TRBV27 and TRBJ1-4; the match to TRBD1 covers 7 bases. Germline lookup yields CDR1 MNHEY and CDR2 SMNVEV (reference sequence). The V and J ends lost 6 bases and 6 bases, in that order; junction bases with no gene match: 7. The CDR3 length is 14 residues. The CDR3 loop is CASRHRGRDEKLFF. The CDR3 region has the DNA TGTGCCAGCAGGCACAGGGGAAGGGATGAAAAACTGTTTTTT.

In DNA form, the CDR3 reads TGTGCCAGCAGTCCGGCTCGAGGGCTAGCAGATACGCAGTATTTT. This gives the protein CASSPARGLADTQYF. V usage is TRBV6-5 and J usage is TRBJ2-3; the D gene is possibly TRBD2 (5 bases). Trimming left V 5 bases short and J 4 bases short, with 16 bases between. The CDR3 spans 15 residues. CDR1 MNHEY and CDR2 SVGAGI come from the germline V gene.

This chain uses TRBV9 with TRBJ2-7; D ambiguous. The CDR3 runs to 14 residues. Between the trimmed V and J ends, which lost 2 bases and 5 bases, there was a span of 14 bases. Germline V lookup: CDR1 SGDLS, CDR2 YYNGEE. The CDR3 loop is CASSVGQVWNEQYF. Here the CDR3 DNA reads TGTGCCAGCAGCGTTGGGCAGGTATGGAACGAGCAGTACTTC.

This clone showed up just once. The rearrangement links TRBV28 to TRBJ1-1; D is unclear. Looked up from germline, CDR1 is MDHEN and CDR2 is SYDVKM. This CDR3 region has 12 residues. Trimming cost V 7 bases and J 11 bases, with 17 bases left between them. The CDR3 here is CASNFGAGRAFF. The CDR3 region has the DNA TGTGCCAGCAACTTTGGAGCGGGGAGGGCTTTCTTT. Full variable domain (missing parts from reference TRBV28 and TRBJ1-1): DVKVTQSSRYLVKRTGEKVFLECVQDMDHENMFWYRQDPGLGLRLIYFSYDVKMKEKGDIPEGYSVSREKKERFSLILESASTNQTSMYLCASNFGAGRAFFGQGTRLTVV.

This sequence joins TRBV19 and TRBJ2-3, with 8 bases identical to TRBD2. CDR1 LNHDA and CDR2 SQIVND come from the germline V gene (reference sequence). The CDR3 has 17 residues. J gave up 5 bases and V 7 bases, and 17 bases lay outside the gene matches. CDR3 region: CASKEGGRSRLGDTQYF. The CDR3 bases are TGTGCCAGTAAAGAAGGCGGGAGGTCGCGGTTGGGAGATACGCAGTATTTT.

V is TRBV5-5 and J is TRBJ2-7; 9 bases line up with TRBD2. The CDR3 contains 15 residues. CDR1 is SGHKS and CDR2 is YYEKEE in the germline V gene (reference sequence). J was trimmed by 2 bases and V by 3 bases; bases with no gene match: 6. The CDR3 region is CASSYLAGRTYEQYF. Written as DNA, the CDR3 is TGTGCCAGCAGCTACCTAGCGGGGAGAACCTACGAGCAGTACTTC.

This sequence joins TRBV9 and TRBJ2-7; 9 nucleotides match TRBD1. J was trimmed by 2 bases and V by 5 bases; bases with no gene match: 5. The CDR3 is made up of 14 amino acids. Per the germline V gene, CDR1 is SGDLS and CDR2 is YYNGEE. DNA of the CDR3: TGTGCCAGCAGTCCGACAGGGGGAGCCTACGAGCAGTACTTC. As protein: CASSPTGGAYEQYF. The variable domain in full, completed from reference TRBV9 and TRBJ2-7, reads DSGVTQTPKHLITATGQRVTLRCSPRSGDLSVYWYQQSLDQGLQFLIQYYNGEERAKGNILERFSAQQFPDLHSELNLSSLELGDSALYFCASSPTGGAYEQYFGPGTRLTVT.

The chain has TRBV30 and TRBJ1-2, with TRBD1 as a possible D gene (6 bases). Germline V gene lookup returns CDR1 GTSNPN and CDR2 SVGIG (reference sequence). V was trimmed by 3 bases and J by 4 bases, leaving 18 bases between them. The CDR3 is 15 residues long. CDR3 residues: CAWSTVGVRGYGYTF. CDR3 in DNA: TGTGCCTGGAGCACTGTAGGGGTCAGGGGCTATGGCTACACCTTC.

The gene calls are TRBV27 and TRBJ1-6; D possibly corresponds to TRBD1 (5 bases). Germline CDR1 reads MNHEY; CDR2 reads SMNVEV (reference sequence). V gave up 0 bases and J gave up 7 bases, with 7 bases separating them. CDR3 size: 14 residues. The CDR3 DNA is TGTGCCAGCAGTTTATCCAGGGAGAATTCACCCCTCCACTTT. It encodes CASSLSRENSPLHF.

The gene calls are TRBV30 and TRBJ1-6; 9 bases are a match to TRBD1. J lost 4 bases, V lost 2 bases, and 6 bases had no gene match. This CDR3 comprises 16 residues. From germline, CDR1 is GTSNPN and CDR2 SVGIG (reference sequence). This CDR3 reads CAWSYRQGVYNSPLHF. DNA of the CDR3: TGTGCCTGGAGTTATCGACAGGGGGTTTATAATTCACCCCTCCACTTT.

The J gene is TRBJ2-6, the V gene TRBV9; D may be TRBD1 (6 bases). The V end lost 4 bases, the J end lost 3 bases, and 17 bases lay between the germline ends. CDR1 and CDR2 (germline): SGDLS, YYNGEE. There are 17 residues in the CDR3. The CDR3 reads CASSPTTGSGGANVLTF. The CDR3 coding sequence is TGTGCCAGCAGCCCCACGACAGGTAGTGGTGGGGCCAACGTCCTGACTTTC.

The chain combines TRBV4-1 with TRBJ1-4; D possibly corresponds to TRBD1 (6 bases). The CDR3 is 15 amino acids. Germline CDR1 is MGHRA and CDR2 is YSYEKL. V lost 4 bases and J 4 bases, leaving 13 bases between the germline ends. The CDR3 loop is CASSPRPGVNEKLFF. In nucleotides, the CDR3 is TGCGCCAGCAGCCCGCGTCCAGGGGTTAATGAAAAACTGTTTTTT.

The chain has TRBV4-1 and TRBJ1-2; D is ambiguous. There are 16 residues in the CDR3. V was trimmed by 0 bases and J by 2 bases, leaving 13 bases between them. From germline, CDR1 is MGHRA and CDR2 YSYEKL. The CDR3 region has the DNA TGCGCCAGCAGCCAAGATCTGGGCAGCAACAACTATGGCTACACCTTC. Translated, it gives CASSQDLGSNNYGYTF.

This clone came up a few times. J is TRBJ2-1 and V is TRBV11-3; TRBD2 matches 8 bases. The length of the CDR3 is 15 residues. V gave up 4 bases and J gave up 0 bases; unmatched junction bases: 2. Germline assignment: CDR1 SGHNT and CDR2 YENEEA. CDR3 DNA: TGTGCCAGCAGCTCGGGGGGGAGCTCCTACAATGAGCAGTTCTTC. Translated: CASSSGGSSYNEQFF.